This T cell receptor beta chain was identified during a study of blood T cell repertoires in COVID-19. The V segment lost 0 bases and the J segment 1 base; nucleotides outside the gene matches: 12. This CDR3 has 18 amino acids. Germline V gene data show CDR1 as SGHRS and CDR2 as YFSETQ. The table came from immunoSEQ multiplex PCR; TCRdb's copy has only in-frame clones and leaves some out. The table lists some 160,000 clones, about nine tenths of them singletons. Sequencing was carried out using peripheral blood. The gene calls are TRBV5-1 and TRBJ1-1, with 7 bases matching TRBD1. This clonotype originated in a man between 18 and 29 years old with COVID-19, enrolled during active disease. The chain's CDR3 is CASSLAGEGAIWNTEAFF. The CDR3 DNA sequence: TGCGCCAGCAGCTTGGCCGGAGAGGGGGCGATCTGGAACACTGAAGCTTTCTTT.